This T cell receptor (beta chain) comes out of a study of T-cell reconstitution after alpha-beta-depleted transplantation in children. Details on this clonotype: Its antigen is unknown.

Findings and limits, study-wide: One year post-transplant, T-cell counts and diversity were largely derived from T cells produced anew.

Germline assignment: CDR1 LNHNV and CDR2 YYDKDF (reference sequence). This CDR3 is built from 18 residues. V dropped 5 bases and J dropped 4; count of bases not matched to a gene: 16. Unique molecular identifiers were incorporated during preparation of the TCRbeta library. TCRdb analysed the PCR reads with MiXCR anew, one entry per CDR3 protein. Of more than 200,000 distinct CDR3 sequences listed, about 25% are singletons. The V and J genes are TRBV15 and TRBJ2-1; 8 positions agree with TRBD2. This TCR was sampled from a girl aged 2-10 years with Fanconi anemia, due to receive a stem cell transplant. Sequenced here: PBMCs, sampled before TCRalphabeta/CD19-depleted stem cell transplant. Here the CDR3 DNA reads TGTGCCACCAGCGGTTGGACACTTAGCGGGGCGAGGTACAATGAGCAGTTCTTC. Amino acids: CATSGWTLSGARYNEQFF.